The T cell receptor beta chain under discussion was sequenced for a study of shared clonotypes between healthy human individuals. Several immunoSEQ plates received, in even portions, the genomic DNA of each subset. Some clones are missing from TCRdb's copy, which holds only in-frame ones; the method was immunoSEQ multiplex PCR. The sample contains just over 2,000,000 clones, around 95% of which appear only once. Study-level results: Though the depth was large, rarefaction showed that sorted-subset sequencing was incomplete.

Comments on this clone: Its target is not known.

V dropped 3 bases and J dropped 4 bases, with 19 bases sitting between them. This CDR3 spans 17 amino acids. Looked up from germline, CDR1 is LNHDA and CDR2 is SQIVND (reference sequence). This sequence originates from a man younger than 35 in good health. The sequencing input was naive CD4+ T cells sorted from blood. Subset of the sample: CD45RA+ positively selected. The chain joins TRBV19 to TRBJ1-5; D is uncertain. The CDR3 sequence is CASSISVPTIMNQPQHF. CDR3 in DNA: TGTGCCAGTAGTATTTCGGTTCCGACCATTATGAATCAGCCCCAGCATTTT.